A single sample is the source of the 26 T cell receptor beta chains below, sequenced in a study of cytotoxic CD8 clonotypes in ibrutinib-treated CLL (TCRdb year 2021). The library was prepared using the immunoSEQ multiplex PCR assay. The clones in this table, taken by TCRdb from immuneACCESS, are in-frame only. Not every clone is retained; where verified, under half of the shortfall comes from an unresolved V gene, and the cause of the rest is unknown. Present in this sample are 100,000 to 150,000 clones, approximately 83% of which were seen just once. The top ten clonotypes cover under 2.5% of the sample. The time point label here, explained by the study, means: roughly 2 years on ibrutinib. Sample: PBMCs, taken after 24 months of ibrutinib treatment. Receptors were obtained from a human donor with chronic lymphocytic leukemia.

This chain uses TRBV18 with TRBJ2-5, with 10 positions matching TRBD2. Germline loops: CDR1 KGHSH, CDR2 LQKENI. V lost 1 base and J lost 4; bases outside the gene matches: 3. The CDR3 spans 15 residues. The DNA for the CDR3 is TGTGCCAGCTCACCACGGAGCGGGAGGGGAGAGACCCAGTACTTC. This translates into CASSPRSGRGETQYF. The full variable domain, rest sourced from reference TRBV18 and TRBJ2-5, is NAGVMQNPRHLVRRRGQEARLRCSPMKGHSHVYWYRQLPEEGLKFMVYLQKENIIDESGMPKERFSAEFPKEGPSILRIQQVVRGDSAAYFCASSPRSGRGETQYFGPGTRLLVL.

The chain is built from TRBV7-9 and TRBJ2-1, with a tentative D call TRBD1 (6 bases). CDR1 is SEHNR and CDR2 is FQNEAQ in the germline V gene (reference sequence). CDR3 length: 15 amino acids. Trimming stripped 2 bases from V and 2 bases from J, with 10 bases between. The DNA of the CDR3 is TGTGCCAGCAGCTTATTAACAGGGACCTACAATGAGCAGTTCTTC. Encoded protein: CASSLLTGTYNEQFF.

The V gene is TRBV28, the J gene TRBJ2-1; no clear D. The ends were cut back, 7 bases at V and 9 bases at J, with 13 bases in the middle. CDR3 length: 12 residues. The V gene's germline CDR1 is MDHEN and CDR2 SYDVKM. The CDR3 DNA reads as TGTGCCAGCATCGGTTTTCTGGGTGAGCAGTTCTTC. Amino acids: CASIGFLGEQFF.

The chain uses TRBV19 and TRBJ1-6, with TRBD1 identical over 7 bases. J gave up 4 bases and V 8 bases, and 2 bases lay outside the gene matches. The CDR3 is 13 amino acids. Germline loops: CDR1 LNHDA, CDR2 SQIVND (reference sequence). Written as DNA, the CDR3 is TGTGCCAGTGAGGGACAGTATAATTCACCCCTCCACTTT. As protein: CASEGQYNSPLHF.

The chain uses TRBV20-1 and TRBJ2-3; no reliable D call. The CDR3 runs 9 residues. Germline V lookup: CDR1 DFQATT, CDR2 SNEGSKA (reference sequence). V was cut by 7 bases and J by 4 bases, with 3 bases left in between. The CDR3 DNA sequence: TGCAGTGTTCCAGATACGCAGTATTTT. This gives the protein CSVPDTQYF.

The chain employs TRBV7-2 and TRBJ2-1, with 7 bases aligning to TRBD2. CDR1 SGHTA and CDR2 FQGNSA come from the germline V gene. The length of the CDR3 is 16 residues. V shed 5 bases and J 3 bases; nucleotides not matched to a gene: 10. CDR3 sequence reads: CASSGGGAKVYNEQFF. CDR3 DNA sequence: TGTGCCAGCAGCGGGGGGGGAGCGAAGGTCTACAATGAGCAGTTCTTC.

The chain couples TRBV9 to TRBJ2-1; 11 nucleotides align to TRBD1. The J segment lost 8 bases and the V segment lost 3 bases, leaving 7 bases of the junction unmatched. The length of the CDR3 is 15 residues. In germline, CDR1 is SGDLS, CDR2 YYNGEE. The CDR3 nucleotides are TGTGCCAGCAGCGACCGGGACAGGGGGGATTATGAGCAGTTCTTC. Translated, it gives CASSDRDRGDYEQFF.

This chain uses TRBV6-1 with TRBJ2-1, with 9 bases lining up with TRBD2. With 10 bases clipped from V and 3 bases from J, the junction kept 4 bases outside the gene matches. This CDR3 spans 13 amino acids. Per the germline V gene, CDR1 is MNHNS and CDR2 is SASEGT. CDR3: CATRTSDYNEQFF. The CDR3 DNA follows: TGTGCCACTAGGACTAGCGACTACAATGAGCAGTTCTTC.

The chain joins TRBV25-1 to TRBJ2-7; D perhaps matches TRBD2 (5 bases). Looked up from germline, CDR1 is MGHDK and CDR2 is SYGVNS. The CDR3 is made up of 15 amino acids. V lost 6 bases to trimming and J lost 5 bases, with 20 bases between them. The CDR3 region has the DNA TGTGCCAGCAGGAAGGGATTAGAGGGTTACCACGAGCAGTACTTC. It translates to CASRKGLEGYHEQYF.

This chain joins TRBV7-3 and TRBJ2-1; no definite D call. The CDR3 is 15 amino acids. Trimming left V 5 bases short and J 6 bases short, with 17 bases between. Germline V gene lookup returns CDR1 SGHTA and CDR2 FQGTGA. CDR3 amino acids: CASSPTQTSANEQFF. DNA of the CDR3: TGTGCCAGCAGCCCCACGCAGACTTCCGCCAATGAGCAGTTCTTC.

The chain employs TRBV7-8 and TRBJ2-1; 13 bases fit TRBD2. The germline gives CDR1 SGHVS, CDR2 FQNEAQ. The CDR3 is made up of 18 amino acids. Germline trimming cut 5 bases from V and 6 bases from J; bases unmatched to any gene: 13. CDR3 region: CASSQGLAGTPAFNEQFF. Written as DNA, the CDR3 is TGTGCCAGCAGCCAGGGACTAGCGGGAACTCCAGCTTTCAATGAGCAGTTCTTC.

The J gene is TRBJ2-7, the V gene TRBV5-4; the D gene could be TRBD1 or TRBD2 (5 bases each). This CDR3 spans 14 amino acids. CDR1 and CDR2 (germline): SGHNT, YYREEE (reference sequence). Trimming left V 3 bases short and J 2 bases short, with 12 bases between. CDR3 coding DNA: TGTGCCAGCAGCTCGGGACGGAAGACCTACGAGCAGTACTTC. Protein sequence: CASSSGRKTYEQYF.

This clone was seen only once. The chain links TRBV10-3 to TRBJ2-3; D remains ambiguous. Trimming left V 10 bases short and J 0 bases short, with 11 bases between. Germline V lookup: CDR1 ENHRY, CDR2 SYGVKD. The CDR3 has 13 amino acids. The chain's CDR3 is CATDLRSTDTQYF. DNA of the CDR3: TGTGCCACCGACTTGAGGAGCACAGATACGCAGTATTTT.

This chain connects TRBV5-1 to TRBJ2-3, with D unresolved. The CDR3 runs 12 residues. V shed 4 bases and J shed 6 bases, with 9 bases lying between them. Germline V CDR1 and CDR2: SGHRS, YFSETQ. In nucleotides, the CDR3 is TGCGCCAGCAGCCCTGAGTCGGATACGCAGTATTTT. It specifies CASSPESDTQYF.

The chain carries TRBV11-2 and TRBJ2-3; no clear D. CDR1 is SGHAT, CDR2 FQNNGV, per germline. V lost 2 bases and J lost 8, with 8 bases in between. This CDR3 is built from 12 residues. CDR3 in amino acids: CASSLSSLTQYF. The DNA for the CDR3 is TGTGCCAGCAGCTTAAGTTCGCTTACGCAGTATTTT. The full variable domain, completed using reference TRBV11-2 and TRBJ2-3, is EAGVAQSPRYKIIEKRQSVAFWCNPISGHATLYWYQQILGQGPKLLIQFQNNGVVDDSQLPKDRFSAERLKGVDSTLKIQPAKLEDSAVYLCASSLSSLTQYFGPGTRLTVL.

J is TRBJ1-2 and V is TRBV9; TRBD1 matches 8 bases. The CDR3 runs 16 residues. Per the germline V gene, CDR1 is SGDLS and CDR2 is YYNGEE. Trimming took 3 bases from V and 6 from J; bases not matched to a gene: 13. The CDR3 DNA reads TGTGCCAGCAGCGCCTTTGAAGGACAGGGTAGGAATGGCTACACCTTC. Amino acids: CASSAFEGQGRNGYTF.

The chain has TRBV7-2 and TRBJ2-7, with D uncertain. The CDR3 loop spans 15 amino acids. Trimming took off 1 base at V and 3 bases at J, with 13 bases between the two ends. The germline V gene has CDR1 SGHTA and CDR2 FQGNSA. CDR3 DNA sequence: TGTGCCAGCAGCTTAGTGTCGCGGTCCCGCTACGAGCAGTACTTC. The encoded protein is CASSLVSRSRYEQYF.

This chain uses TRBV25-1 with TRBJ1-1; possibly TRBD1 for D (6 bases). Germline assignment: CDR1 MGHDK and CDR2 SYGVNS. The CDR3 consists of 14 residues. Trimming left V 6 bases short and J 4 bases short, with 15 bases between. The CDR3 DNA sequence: TGTGCCAGCAGCCCCCAGGGGAGAGGCACTGAAGCTTTCTTT. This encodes CASSPQGRGTEAFF.

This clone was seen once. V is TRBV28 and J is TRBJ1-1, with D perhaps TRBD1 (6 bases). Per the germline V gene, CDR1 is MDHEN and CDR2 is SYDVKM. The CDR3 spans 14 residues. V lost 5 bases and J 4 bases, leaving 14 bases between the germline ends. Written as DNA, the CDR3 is TGTGCCAGCAGTCCCTGGGACAACCCCACTGAAGCTTTCTTT. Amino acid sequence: CASSPWDNPTEAFF.

CDR3 DNA: TGCGCCAGCAGCTTAACCGGGACTAGCGGGAATGCCGAGCAGTACTTC. Residues: CASSLTGTSGNAEQYF. The rearrangement uses TRBV5-1 and TRBJ2-7; 13 positions match TRBD2. Unmatched junction bases numbered 8, after V lost 2 bases and J lost 6 bases. CDR3 length equals 16 residues. Germline V gene sequence: CDR1 SGHRS, CDR2 YFSETQ.

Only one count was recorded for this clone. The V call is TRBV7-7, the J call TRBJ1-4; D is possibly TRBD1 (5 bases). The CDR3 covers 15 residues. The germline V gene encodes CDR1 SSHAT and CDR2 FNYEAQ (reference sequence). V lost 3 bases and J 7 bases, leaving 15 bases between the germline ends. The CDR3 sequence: CASSFGQGGGEKLFF. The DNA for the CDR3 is TGTGCCAGCAGCTTTGGGCAGGGCGGCGGTGAAAAACTGTTTTTT. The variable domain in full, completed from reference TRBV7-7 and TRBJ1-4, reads GAGVSQSPRYKVTKRGQDVTLRCDPISSHATLYWYQQALGQGPEFLTYFNYEAQPDKSGLPSDRFSAERPEGSISTLTIQRTEQRDSAMYRCASSFGQGGGEKLFFGSGTQLSVL.

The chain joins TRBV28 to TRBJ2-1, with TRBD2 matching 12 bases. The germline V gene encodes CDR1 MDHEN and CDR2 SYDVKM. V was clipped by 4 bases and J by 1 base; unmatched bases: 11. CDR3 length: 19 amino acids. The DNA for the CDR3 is TGTGCCAGCAGTTCAATAGGGGCTAGCGGGAGGGGATCCTACAATGAGCAGTTCTTC. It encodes CASSSIGASGRGSYNEQFF.

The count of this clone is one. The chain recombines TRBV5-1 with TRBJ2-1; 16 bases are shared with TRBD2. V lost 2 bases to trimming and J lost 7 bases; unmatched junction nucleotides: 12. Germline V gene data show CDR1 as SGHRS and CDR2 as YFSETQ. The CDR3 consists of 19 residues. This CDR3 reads CASSLRGLAGGRGRNEQFF. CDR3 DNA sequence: TGCGCCAGCAGCTTAAGGGGACTAGCGGGAGGGCGTGGGAGGAATGAGCAGTTCTTC.

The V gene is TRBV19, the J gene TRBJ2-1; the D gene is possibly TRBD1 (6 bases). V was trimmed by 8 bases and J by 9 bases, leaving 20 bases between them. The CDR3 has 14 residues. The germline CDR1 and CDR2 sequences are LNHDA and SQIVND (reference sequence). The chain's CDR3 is CASDNLRGTSEQFF. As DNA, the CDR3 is TGTGCCAGTGACAACCTCAGGGGCACTTCTGAGCAGTTCTTC.

The CDR3 spells CASRDGGSGNTIYF. The CDR3 coding sequence is TGTGCCAGTAGAGATGGGGGCTCTGGAAACACCATATATTTT. The chain couples TRBV19 to TRBJ1-3; D possibly corresponds to TRBD1 (5 bases). CDR1 LNHDA and CDR2 SQIVND come from the germline V gene (reference sequence). V lost 6 bases to trimming and J lost 0 bases, with 9 bases between them. The CDR3 has 14 amino acids.

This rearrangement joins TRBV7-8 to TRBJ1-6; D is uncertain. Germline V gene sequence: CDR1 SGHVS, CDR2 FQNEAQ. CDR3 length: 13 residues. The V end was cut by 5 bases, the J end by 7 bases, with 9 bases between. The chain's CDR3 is CASSLRRNSPLHF. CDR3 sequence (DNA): TGTGCCAGCAGCCTCCGAAGAAATTCACCCCTCCACTTT.